This T cell receptor (beta chain) was sequenced for a study of cytomegalovirus exposure and HLA in healthy donors. Study-wide results and caveats: It was confirmed in vitro that a few of the CMV-associated chains were specific for CMV antigens. CMV serostatus was the sole immune exposure data available. Cytomegalovirus status was reportedly diagnosed by the classifier with high specificity and sensitivity. V- and J-gene trimming in TCR beta was tied to a missense DCLRE1C variant by an analysis performed later.

The CDR3 length is 17 residues. Trimming removed 0 bases from V and 3 bases from J; junction bases left unmatched: 9. CDR1 PRHDT and CDR2 FYEKMQ come from the germline V gene (reference sequence). For this clone: Its antigen is currently unknown.

The PCR contained 60 Vbeta and 13 Jbeta primers. The data were produced by immunoSEQ multiplex PCR, yet TCRdb's version contains in-frame clones alone and is incomplete. The data hold 210,000 or so clones, with roughly 91% observed a single time. The J gene is TRBJ2-7, the V gene TRBV13; the match to TRBD1 covers 9 bases. The sequencing sample was made of PBMCs. This clonotype was sampled from a woman in her late teens or twenties in good health and CMV-seronegative. Here the CDR3 DNA reads TGTGCCAGCAGCTTAGGGGCCGGGTTGGGACAGGGCTACGAGCAGTACTTC. It yields the protein CASSLGAGLGQGYEQYF.